The 10 T cell receptor beta chains given below trace back to one sample, sequenced in a study of graft-versus-host responses after intestinal transplantation. Antigens of these TCRs are unknown. TCRdb's copy holds only in-frame clones and misses some; the assay was immunoSEQ multiplex PCR. The sample lists about 120,000 clones, roughly 91% occurring once. This specimen consisted of unstimulated CD4+ T cells sorted from spleen or lymph node cells, obtained before intestinal transplant. The receptors come from a human donor who received an intestinal transplant.

This sequence joins TRBV5-1 and TRBJ1-2; the D is unclear. From germline, CDR1 is SGHRS and CDR2 YFSETQ. Trimming cost V 4 bases and J 5 bases, with 18 bases left between them. The CDR3 loop spans 15 amino acids. CDR3 protein: CASSPQTGSLYGYTF. The CDR3 region has the DNA TGCGCCAGCAGCCCTCAGACCGGGTCCCTTTATGGCTACACCTTC. The variable domain in full, completed from reference TRBV5-1 and TRBJ1-2, reads KAGVTQTPRYLIKTRGQQVTLSCSPISGHRSVSWYQQTPGQGLQFLFEYFSETQRNKGNFPGRFSGRQFSNSRSEMNVSTLELGDSALYLCASSPQTGSLYGYTFGSGTRLTVV.

J is TRBJ2-7 and V is TRBV9; TRBD1 matches at 7 bases. Germline V lookup: CDR1 SGDLS, CDR2 YYNGEE. This CDR3 comprises 15 residues. The junction had 8 bases not matched to a gene; V was cut back by 4 bases and J by 1 base. CDR3 protein: CASSLGPGGSYEQYF. The CDR3 DNA is TGTGCCAGCAGCCTCGGGCCAGGGGGATCCTACGAGCAGTACTTC.

This chain connects TRBV15 to TRBJ1-2; D call uncertain. Germline lookup yields CDR1 LNHNV and CDR2 YYDKDF (reference sequence). Trimming removed 5 bases from V and 2 bases from J, with 15 bases in between. The CDR3 is 15 amino acids. The DNA of the CDR3 is TGTGCCACCAGCGACCCGGTCCGAAGAAACTATGGCTACACCTTC. This translates into CATSDPVRRNYGYTF. Together with reference TRBV15 and TRBJ1-2, the CDR3 gives the full variable domain: DAMVIQNPRYQVTQFGKPVTLSCSQTLNHNVMYWYQQKSSQAPKLLFHYYDKDFNNEADTPDNFQSRRPNTSFCFLDIRSPGLGDTAMYLCATSDPVRRNYGYTFGSGTRLTVV.

This chain joins TRBV28 and TRBJ1-5, with a weak D call TRBD1 (5 bases). The CDR3 consists of 15 residues. Germline V gives CDR1 MDHEN, CDR2 SYDVKM. Trimming took off 3 bases at V and 6 bases at J, with 15 bases between the two ends. The CDR3, as DNA: TGTGCCAGCAGTTTGGCCGCAGGGTTCGCTCAGCCCCAGCATTTT. Amino acid sequence: CASSLAAGFAQPQHF.

The J gene is TRBJ1-2, the V gene TRBV6-5; D gene uncertain. CDR3 length: 14 residues. Trimming removed 0 bases from V and 4 bases from J, with 9 bases in between. Germline lookup yields CDR1 MNHEY and CDR2 SVGAGI. In DNA form, the CDR3 reads TGTGCCAGCAGTTACTCGGGCGGCCCCTATGGCTACACCTTC. Amino acids: CASSYSGGPYGYTF.

This rearrangement joins TRBV7-3 to TRBJ2-2, with no clear D. Trimming removed 4 bases at V and 1 base at J, with 10 bases between. This CDR3 spans 15 amino acids. Looked up from germline, CDR1 is SGHTA and CDR2 is FQGTGA. The CDR3 region is CASSSGPKNTGELFF. The CDR3, as DNA: TGTGCCAGCAGCTCTGGACCAAAGAACACCGGGGAGCTGTTTTTT.

The chain employs TRBV6-6 and TRBJ2-7; D might be TRBD2 (5 bases). Germline CDR1 and CDR2: MNHNY and SVGAGI (reference sequence). The CDR3 runs 15 residues. Trimming pared 10 bases from V and 1 base from J, leaving 20 bases between. Here the CDR3 DNA reads TGTGCCACCACCTTCGACCGGGGATCTTCCTACGAGCAGTACTTC. It yields the protein CATTFDRGSSYEQYF.

The chain is built from TRBV5-5 and TRBJ1-2; D may be TRBD1 (5 bases). V lost 7 bases and J 1 base, leaving 8 bases between the germline ends. Germline-derived CDR1 and CDR2 are SGHKS and YYEKEE (reference sequence). The length of the CDR3 is 12 residues. The CDR3 DNA reads TGTGCCAGCGGGGGGAATAACTATGGCTACACCTTC. This sequence encodes CASGGNNYGYTF.

This chain uses TRBV10-1 with TRBJ2-5; 7 bases fit TRBD1. CDR3 length: 13 residues. Germline V gene data show CDR1 as WNHNN and CDR2 as SYGVQD (reference sequence). V lost 6 bases to trimming and J lost 5 bases; unmatched junction nucleotides: 6. CDR3 amino acids: CASSGQARETQYF. CDR3 DNA: TGCGCCAGCAGCGGACAGGCCAGGGAGACCCAGTACTTC.

The V call is TRBV18, the J call TRBJ2-7; no firm D call. V lost 0 bases, J lost 3 bases, and 12 bases lay in between. Germline V gene lookup returns CDR1 KGHSH and CDR2 LQKENI. CDR3 length: 15 residues. Written as DNA, the CDR3 is TGTGCCAGCTCACCACCGGAGCCCATCGTCTACGAGCAGTACTTC. Encoded protein: CASSPPEPIVYEQYF.